This is a list of T cell receptor beta chains from one sample in a study of blood T cell repertoires in COVID-19. Assay used: immunoSEQ multiplex PCR; TCRdb lists only in-frame clones, some missing. Among 130,000 to 150,000 clones, approximately 80% were seen once, and the ten largest hold 2.5% to 3%. The sample taken for sequencing was peripheral blood. The origin of the receptors is a woman aged 40 to 55 with active or convalescent COVID-19. CDR3s include the opening cysteine and the closing phenylalanine or tryptophan. D genes are given only for firm matches. Clone size is stated in some rows and not others, as once, few, many or a class when expanded.

v_call,d_call,j_call,clone_size,cdr3_aa,cdr3_nt
TRBV6-5,NA,TRBJ1-1,NA,CASRPSPGEAFF,TGTGCCAGCAGACCCTCTCCAGGGGAAGCTTTCTTT
TRBV18,NA,TRBJ2-5,NA,CASSPDTGMGQETQYF,TGTGCCAGCTCACCAGACACAGGGATGGGGCAAGAGACCCAGTACTTC
TRBV28,TRBD1,TRBJ2-7,NA,CASSPSGTGSYEQYF,TGTGCCAGCAGTCCCTCCGGGACAGGGTCCTACGAGCAGTACTTC
TRBV15,NA,TRBJ1-5,NA,CATSRDAGGTDDNQPQHF,TGTGCCACCAGCAGAGATGCGGGGGGGACGGATGACAATCAGCCCCAGCATTTT
TRBV28,NA,TRBJ1-2,NA,CASSSGTWGYTF,TGTGCCAGCAGTTCCGGGACTTGGGGCTACACCTTC
TRBV4-1,NA,TRBJ1-4,once,CASSQGLSGGGEKLFF,TGCGCCAGCAGCCAAGGGTTATCGGGGGGCGGTGAAAAACTGTTTTTT
TRBV21-1,NA,TRBJ2-3,NA,CASIRVAGKSLTDTQYF,TGTGCCAGCATCCGCGTAGCGGGAAAATCCCTCACAGATACGCAGTATTTT
TRBV15,TRBD2,TRBJ2-3,NA,CATSRPRTSGGARDTQYF,TGTGCCACCAGCAGACCCCGGACTAGCGGGGGGGCTCGAGATACGCAGTATTTT
TRBV5-4,NA,TRBJ1-3,NA,CASSLRGSGNTIYF,TGTGCCAGCAGCTTACGCGGCTCTGGAAACACCATATATTTT
TRBV6-5,NA,TRBJ1-1,NA,CASSYSSDLEAFF,TGTGCCAGCAGTTACTCGAGCGACCTTGAAGCTTTCTTT
TRBV27,TRBD2,TRBJ2-4,NA,CASSLKSGGDIQYF,TGTGCCAGCAGTTTAAAATCCGGGGGGGACATTCAGTACTTC
TRBV28,NA,TRBJ1-2,few,CASSLRTVSYTF,TGTGCCAGCAGTTTACGGACAGTGAGCTACACCTTC